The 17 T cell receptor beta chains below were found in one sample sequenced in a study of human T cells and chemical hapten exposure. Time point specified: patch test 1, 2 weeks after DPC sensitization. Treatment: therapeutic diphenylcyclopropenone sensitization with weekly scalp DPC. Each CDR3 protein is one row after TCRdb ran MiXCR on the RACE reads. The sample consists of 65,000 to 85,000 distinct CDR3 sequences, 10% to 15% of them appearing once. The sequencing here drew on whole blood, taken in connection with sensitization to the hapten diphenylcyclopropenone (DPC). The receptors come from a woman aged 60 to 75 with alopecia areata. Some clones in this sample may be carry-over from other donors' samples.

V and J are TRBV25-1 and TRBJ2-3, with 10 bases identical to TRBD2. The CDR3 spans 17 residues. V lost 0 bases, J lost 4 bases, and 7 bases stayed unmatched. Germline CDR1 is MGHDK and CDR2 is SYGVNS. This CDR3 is CASSEYGASGGPDTQYF. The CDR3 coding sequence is TGTGCCAGCAGTGAATATGGGGCTAGCGGGGGTCCAGATACGCAGTATTTT.

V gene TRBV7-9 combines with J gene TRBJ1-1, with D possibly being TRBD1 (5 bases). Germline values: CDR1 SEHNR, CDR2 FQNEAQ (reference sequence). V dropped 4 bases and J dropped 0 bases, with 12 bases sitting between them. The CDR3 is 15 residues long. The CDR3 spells CASSWGPQMNTEAFF. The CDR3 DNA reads TGTGCCAGCAGCTGGGGACCACAGATGAACACTGAAGCTTTCTTT.

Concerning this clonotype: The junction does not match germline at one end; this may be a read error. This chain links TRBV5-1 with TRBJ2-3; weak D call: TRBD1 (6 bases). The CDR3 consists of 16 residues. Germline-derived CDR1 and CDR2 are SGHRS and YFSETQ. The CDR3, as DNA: TGCGCCAGCAGCTTGGGCCCATTTGGGGGCACAGTTACGCAGTATTTT. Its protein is CASSLGPFGGTVTQYF.

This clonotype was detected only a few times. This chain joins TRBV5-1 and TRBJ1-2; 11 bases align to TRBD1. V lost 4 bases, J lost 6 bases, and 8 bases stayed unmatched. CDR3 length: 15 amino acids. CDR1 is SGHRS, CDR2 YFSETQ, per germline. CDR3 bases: TGCGCCAGCAGCCCCGGACAGGGGGCATCAGATGGCTACACCTTC. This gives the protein CASSPGQGASDGYTF. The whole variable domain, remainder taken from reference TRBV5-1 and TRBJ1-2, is KAGVTQTPRYLIKTRGQQVTLSCSPISGHRSVSWYQQTPGQGLQFLFEYFSETQRNKGNFPGRFSGRQFSNSRSEMNVSTLELGDSALYLCASSPGQGASDGYTFGSGTRLTVV.

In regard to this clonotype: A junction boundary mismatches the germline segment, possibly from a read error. CDR3 region: CASSSPGAGTEALF. The CDR3 region has the DNA TGTGCCAGCAGCTCGCCAGGGGCGGGCACTGAAGCTCTCTTT. The chain recombines TRBV9 with TRBJ1-1; D possibly corresponds to TRBD1 (6 bases). CDR1 and CDR2 (germline): SGDLS, YYNGEE. This CDR3 spans 14 amino acids.

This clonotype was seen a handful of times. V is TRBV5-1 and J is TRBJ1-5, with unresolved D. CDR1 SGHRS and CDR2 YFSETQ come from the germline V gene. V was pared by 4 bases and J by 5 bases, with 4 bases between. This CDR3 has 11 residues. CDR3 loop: CASSIDQPQHF. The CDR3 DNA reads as TGCGCCAGCAGCATTGATCAGCCCCAGCATTTT.

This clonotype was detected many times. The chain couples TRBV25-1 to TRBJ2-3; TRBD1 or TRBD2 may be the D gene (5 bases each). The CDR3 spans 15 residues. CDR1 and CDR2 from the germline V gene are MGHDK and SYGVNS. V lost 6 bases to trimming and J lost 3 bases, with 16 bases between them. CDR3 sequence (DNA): TGTGCCAGCAGCCGGGGCGCAGGTTATACAGATACGCAGTATTTT. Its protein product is CASSRGAGYTDTQYF.

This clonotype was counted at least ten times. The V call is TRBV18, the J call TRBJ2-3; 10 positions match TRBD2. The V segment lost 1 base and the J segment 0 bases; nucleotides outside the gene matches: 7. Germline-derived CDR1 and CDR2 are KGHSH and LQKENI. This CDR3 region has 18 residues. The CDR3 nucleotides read TGTGCCAGCTCACCACTGTCTAGCGGGGGTACTAGCACAGATACGCAGTATTTT. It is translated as CASSPLSSGGTSTDTQYF.

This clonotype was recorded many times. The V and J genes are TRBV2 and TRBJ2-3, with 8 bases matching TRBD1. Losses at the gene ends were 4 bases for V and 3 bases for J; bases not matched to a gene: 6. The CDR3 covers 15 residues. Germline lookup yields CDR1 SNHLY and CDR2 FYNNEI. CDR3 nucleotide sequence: TGTGCCAGCAGTGCTTCAGGGGGCGATACAGATACGCAGTATTTT. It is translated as CASSASGGDTDTQYF.

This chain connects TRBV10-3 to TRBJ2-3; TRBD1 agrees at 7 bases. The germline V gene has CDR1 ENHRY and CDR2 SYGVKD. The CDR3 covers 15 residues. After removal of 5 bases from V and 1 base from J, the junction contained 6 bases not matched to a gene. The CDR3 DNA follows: TGTGCCATCAGTCAGACAGGGTCGGGCACAGATACGCAGTATTTT. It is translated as CAISQTGSGTDTQYF.

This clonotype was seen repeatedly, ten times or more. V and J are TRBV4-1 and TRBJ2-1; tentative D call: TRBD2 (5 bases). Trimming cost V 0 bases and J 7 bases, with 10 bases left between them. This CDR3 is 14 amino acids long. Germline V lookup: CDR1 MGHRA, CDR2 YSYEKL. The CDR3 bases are TGCGCCAGCAGCCAAGAGGGAGAGACGAATGAGCAGTTCTTC. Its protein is CASSQEGETNEQFF.

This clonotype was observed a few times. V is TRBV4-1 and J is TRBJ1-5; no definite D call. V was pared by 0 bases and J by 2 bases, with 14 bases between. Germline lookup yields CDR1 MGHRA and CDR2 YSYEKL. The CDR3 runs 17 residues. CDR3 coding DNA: TGCGCCAGCAGCCAAGAGACCCTGACTCAGGGCAATCAGCCCCAGCATTTT. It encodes CASSQETLTQGNQPQHF.

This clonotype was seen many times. DNA for the CDR3: TGCGCCAGCAGCTCCGGGGGAGTCGTGGGATGGAATGAGCAGTTCTTC. Protein: CASSSGGVVGWNEQFF. V is TRBV5-1 and J is TRBJ2-1; D is possibly TRBD2 (6 bases). The CDR3 has 16 amino acids. Germline-derived CDR1 and CDR2 are SGHRS and YFSETQ. V lost 3 bases and J 7 bases, leaving 20 bases between the germline ends.

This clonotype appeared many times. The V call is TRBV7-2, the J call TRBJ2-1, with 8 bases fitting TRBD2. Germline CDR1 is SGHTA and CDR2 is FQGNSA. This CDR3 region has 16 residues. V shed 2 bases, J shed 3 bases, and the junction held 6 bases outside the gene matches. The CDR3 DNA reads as TGTGCCAGCAGCTTATCCAGCGGGGGAAGCTACAATGAGCAGTTCTTC. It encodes CASSLSSGGSYNEQFF.

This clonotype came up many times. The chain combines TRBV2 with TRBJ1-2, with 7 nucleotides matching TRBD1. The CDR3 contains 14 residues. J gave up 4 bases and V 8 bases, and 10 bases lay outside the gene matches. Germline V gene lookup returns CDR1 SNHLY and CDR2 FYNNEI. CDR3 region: CASQEGQALYGYTF. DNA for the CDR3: TGTGCCAGCCAAGAAGGACAGGCCCTCTATGGCTACACCTTC.

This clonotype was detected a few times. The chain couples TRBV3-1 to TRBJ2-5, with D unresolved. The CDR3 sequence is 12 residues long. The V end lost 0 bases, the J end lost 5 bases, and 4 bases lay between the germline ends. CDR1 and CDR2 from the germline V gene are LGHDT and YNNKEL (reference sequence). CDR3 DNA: TGTGCCAGCAGCCAAGATACGGAGACCCAGTACTTC. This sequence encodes CASSQDTETQYF.

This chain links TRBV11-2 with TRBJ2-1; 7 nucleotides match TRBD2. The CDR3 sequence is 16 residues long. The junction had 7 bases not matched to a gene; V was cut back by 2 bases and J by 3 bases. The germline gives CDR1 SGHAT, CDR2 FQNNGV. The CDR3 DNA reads TGTGCCAGCAGCTTACGCTTGAGCGGGGACTACAATGAGCAGTTCTTC. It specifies CASSLRLSGDYNEQFF. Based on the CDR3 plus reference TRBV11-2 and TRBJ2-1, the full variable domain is EAGVAQSPRYKIIEKRQSVAFWCNPISGHATLYWYQQILGQGPKLLIQFQNNGVVDDSQLPKDRFSAERLKGVDSTLKIQPAKLEDSAVYLCASSLRLSGDYNEQFFGPGTRLTVL.